The 10 T cell receptor beta chains below all came from one sample that was sequenced in a study of CD8 T cells in Susac syndrome. The authors reverse transcribed 0.5 to 1 ug RNA with random hexamers. In TCRdb, the immunoSEQ multiplex PCR reads were re-called with MiXCR into one record per CDR3 protein. In the table there are around 130,000 distinct CDR3 sequences, around nine tenths of which are singletons. What was sequenced was CD8+ T cells from PBMCs. These receptor sequences come from a human donor with multiple sclerosis.

The V gene is TRBV3-1, the J gene TRBJ2-5; D might be TRBD1 or TRBD2, each matching 5 bases. Germline CDR1 and CDR2: LGHDT and YNNKEL (reference sequence). The length of the CDR3 is 15 residues. V was trimmed by 0 bases and J by 5 bases, leaving 13 bases between them. Here the CDR3 reads CASSQEGPRGETQYF. CDR3 coding DNA: TGTGCCAGCAGCCAAGAGGGGCCGAGAGGGGAGACCCAGTACTTC.

This CDR3 reads CASSGTGGAGSKYGYTF. The CDR3 DNA follows: TGTGCCAGCAGCGGGACAGGGGGCGCAGGATCAAAATATGGCTACACCTTC. The chain employs TRBV11-2 and TRBJ1-2; 12 bases align to TRBD1. Germline CDR1 reads SGHAT; CDR2 reads FQNNGV. J lost 5 bases, V lost 5 bases, and 12 bases had no gene match. The CDR3 is 17 residues long.

The genes are TRBV9 and TRBJ2-5; 7 nucleotides align to TRBD2. The CDR3 contains 14 residues. V shed 0 bases, J shed 5 bases, and the junction held 4 bases outside the gene matches. CDR1 SGDLS and CDR2 YYNGEE come from the germline V gene. The CDR3 DNA is TGTGCCAGCAGCGTAGGGTGGGGAGGGGAGACCCAGTACTTC. Protein: CASSVGWGGETQYF.

The J gene is TRBJ1-1, the V gene TRBV19, with TRBD1 as a possible D gene (6 bases). Per the germline V gene, CDR1 is LNHDA and CDR2 is SQIVND (reference sequence). The ends were cut back, 3 bases at V and 3 bases at J, with 8 bases in the middle. The CDR3 loop spans 13 amino acids. The CDR3 protein is CASSMGHYTEAFF. The CDR3 DNA reads TGTGCCAGTAGTATGGGACACTACACTGAAGCTTTCTTT. The full variable domain, rest sourced from reference TRBV19 and TRBJ1-1, is DGGITQSPKYLFRKEGQNVTLSCEQNLNHDAMYWYRQDPGQGLRLIYYSQIVNDFQKGDIAEGYSVSREKKESFPLTVTSAQKNPTAFYLCASSMGHYTEAFFGQGTRLTVV.

In its sample, this clonotype was seen once. V usage is TRBV28 and J usage is TRBJ2-3; possible D gene TRBD1, 6 bases. The germline V and J ends were trimmed by 6 bases and 3 bases, with 16 bases remaining between them. Per germline, CDR1 MDHEN and CDR2 SYDVKM. CDR3 length: 15 residues. CDR3 DNA: TGTGCCAGCAGCCCGATCCGACAGGCTACAGATACGCAGTATTTT. Amino acids: CASSPIRQATDTQYF.

The chain joins TRBV27 to TRBJ1-2; 7 nucleotides line up with TRBD1. This CDR3 region has 14 residues. The trim removed 2 bases at V and 2 bases at J, leaving 2 bases unmatched. Germline CDR1 is MNHEY and CDR2 is SMNVEV (reference sequence). Here the CDR3 reads CASSLTQGNYGYTF. CDR3 DNA sequence: TGTGCCAGCAGTTTAACACAGGGGAACTATGGCTACACCTTC.

The chain employs TRBV5-4 and TRBJ2-7; 9 bases map to TRBD1. This CDR3 contains 16 residues. The ends lost 4 bases at V and 1 base at J; junction bases unmatched: 9. Looked up from germline, CDR1 is SGHNT and CDR2 is YYREEE (reference sequence). CDR3 residues: CASSGVVDRGSYEQYF. The DNA of the CDR3 is TGTGCCAGCAGCGGCGTCGTGGACAGGGGTTCCTACGAGCAGTACTTC. The entire variable domain, with the rest obtained from reference TRBV5-4 and TRBJ2-7, is as follows: ETGVTQSPTHLIKTRGQQVTLRCSSQSGHNTVSWYQQALGQGPQFIFQYYREEENGRGNFPPRFSGLQFPNYSSELNVNALELDDSALYLCASSGVVDRGSYEQYFGPGTRLTVT.

The chain couples TRBV14 to TRBJ2-2; TRBD2 is a possible D gene (5 bases). Deletions cut 1 base from V and 7 bases from J, with 10 bases between. This CDR3 comprises 14 residues. CDR1 is SGHDN, CDR2 FVKESK, per germline. The CDR3: CASSQAGGLGELFF. The CDR3 DNA is TGTGCCAGCAGCCAAGCCGGCGGGCTCGGGGAGCTGTTTTTT.

The chain recombines TRBV4-1 with TRBJ2-5, with D uncertain. The germline gives CDR1 MGHRA, CDR2 YSYEKL. V was cut by 3 bases and J by 3 bases, with 11 bases left in between. The CDR3 has 14 amino acids. The CDR3 sequence: CASSQLGNEETQYF. DNA for the CDR3: TGCGCCAGCAGCCAGCTAGGGAACGAAGAGACCCAGTACTTC.

The chain joins TRBV7-6 to TRBJ2-3; TRBD2 is a possible D gene (5 bases). This CDR3 has 14 residues. V shed 0 bases and J shed 4 bases, with 8 bases lying between them. Per germline, CDR1 SGHVS and CDR2 FNYEAQ. The CDR3 sequence: CASSLAMGADTQYF. CDR3 nucleotide sequence: TGTGCCAGCAGCTTAGCGATGGGAGCAGATACGCAGTATTTT.